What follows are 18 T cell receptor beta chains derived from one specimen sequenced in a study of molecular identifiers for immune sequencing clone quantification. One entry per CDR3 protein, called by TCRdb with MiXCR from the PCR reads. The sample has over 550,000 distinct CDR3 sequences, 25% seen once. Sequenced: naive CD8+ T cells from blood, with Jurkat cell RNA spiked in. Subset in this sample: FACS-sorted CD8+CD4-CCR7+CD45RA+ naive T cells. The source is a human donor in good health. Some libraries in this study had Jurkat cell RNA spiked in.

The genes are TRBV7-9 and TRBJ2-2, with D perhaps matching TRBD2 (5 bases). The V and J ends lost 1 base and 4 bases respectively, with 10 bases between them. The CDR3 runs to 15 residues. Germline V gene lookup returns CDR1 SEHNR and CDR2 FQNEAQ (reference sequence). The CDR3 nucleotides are TGTGCCAGCAGCTTAGAGCCGGGATGCACCGGGGAGCTGTTTTTT. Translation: CASSLEPGCTGELFF.

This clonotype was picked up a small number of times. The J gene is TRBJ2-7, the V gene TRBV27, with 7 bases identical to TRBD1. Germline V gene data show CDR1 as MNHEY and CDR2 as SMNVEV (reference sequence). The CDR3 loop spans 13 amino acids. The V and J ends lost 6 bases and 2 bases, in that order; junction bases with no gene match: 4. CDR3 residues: CASRLGTAYEQYF. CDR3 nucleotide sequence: TGTGCCAGCAGGCTTGGGACAGCCTACGAGCAGTACTTC.

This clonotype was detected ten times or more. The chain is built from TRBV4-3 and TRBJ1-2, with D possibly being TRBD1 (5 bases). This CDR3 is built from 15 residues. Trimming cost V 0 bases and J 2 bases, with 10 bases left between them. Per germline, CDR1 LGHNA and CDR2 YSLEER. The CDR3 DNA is TGCGCCAGCAGCCAAGATAGGGGCAGGAACTATGGCTACACCTTC. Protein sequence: CASSQDRGRNYGYTF.

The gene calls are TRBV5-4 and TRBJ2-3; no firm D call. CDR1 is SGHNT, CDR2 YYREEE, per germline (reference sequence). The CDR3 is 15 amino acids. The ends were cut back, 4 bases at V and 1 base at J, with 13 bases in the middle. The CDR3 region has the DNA TGTGCCAGCAGCCCCGGGCTAGTCGGCACAGATACGCAGTATTTT. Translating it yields CASSPGLVGTDTQYF.

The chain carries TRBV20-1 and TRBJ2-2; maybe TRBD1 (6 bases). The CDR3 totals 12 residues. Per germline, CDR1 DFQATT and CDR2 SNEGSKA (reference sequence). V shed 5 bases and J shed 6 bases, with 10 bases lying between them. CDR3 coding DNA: TGCAGTGCTCGCAGGGGATCCGGGGAGCTGTTTTTT. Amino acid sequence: CSARRGSGELFF.

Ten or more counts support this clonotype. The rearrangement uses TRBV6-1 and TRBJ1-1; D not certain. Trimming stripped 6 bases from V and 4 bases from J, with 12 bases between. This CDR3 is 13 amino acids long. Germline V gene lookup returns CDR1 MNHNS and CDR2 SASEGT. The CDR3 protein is CASRGSIGTEAFF. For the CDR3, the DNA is TGTGCCAGCAGGGGATCGATTGGCACTGAAGCTTTCTTT.

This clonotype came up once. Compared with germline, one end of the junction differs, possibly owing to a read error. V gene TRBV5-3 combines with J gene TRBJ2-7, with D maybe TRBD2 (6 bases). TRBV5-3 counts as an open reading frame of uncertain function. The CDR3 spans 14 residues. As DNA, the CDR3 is TGTGCCAGCAGCTTGGGATTACCGGGAGACGAGCAGTACTTC. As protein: CASSLGLPGDEQYF.

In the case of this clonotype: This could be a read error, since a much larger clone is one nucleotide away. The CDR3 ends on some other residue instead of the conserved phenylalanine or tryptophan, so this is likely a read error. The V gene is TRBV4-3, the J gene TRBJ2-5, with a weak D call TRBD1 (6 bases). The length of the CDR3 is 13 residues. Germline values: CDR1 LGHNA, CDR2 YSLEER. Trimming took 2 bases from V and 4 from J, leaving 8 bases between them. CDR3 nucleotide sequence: TGCGCCAGCAGCCAAAACAGGGTAGAGACCCAGTACTCC. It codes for CASSQNRVETQYS.

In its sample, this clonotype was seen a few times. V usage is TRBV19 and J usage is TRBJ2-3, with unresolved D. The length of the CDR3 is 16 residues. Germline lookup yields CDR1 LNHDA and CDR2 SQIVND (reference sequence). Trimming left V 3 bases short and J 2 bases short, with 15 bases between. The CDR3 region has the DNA TGTGCCAGTAGTATTGGCTGGGCAACTCTCACAGATACGCAGTATTTT. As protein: CASSIGWATLTDTQYF.

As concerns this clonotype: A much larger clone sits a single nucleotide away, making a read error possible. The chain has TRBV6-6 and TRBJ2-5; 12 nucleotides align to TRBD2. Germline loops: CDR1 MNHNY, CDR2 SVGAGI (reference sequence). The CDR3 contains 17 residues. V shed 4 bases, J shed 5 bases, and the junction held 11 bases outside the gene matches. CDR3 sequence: CASSSGLAGRPEETQYF. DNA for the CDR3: TGTGCCAGCAGTTCCGGACTAGCGGGAAGGCCGGAGGAGACCCAGTACTTC.

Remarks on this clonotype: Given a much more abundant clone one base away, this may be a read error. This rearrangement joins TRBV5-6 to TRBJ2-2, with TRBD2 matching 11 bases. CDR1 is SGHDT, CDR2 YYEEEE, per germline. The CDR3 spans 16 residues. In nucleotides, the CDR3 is TGTGCCAGCAGCTTAACGACTAGCGGGAACACCGGGGAGCTGTCTTTT. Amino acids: CASSLTTSGNTGELSF.

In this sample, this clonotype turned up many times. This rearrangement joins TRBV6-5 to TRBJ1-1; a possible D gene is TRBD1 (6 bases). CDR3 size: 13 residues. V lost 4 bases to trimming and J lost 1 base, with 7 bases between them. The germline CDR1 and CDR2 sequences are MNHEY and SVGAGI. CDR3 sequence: CASSWGQNTEAFF. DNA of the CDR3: TGTGCCAGCAGTTGGGGGCAGAACACTGAAGCTTTCTTT.

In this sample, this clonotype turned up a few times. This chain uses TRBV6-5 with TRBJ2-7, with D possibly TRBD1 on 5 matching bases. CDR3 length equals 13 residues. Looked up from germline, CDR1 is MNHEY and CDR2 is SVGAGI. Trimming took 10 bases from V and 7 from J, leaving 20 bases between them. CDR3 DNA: TGTGCCACAGCACCAGGGTCTCGGGTGGAGCAGTACTTC. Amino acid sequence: CATAPGSRVEQYF.

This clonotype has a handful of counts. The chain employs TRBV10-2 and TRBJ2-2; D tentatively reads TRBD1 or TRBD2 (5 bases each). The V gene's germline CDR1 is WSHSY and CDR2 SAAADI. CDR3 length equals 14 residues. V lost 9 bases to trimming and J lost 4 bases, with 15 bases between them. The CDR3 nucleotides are TGCGCCAGTGCACGGGACCCCACCACCGGGGAGCTGTTTTTT. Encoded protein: CASARDPTTGELFF.

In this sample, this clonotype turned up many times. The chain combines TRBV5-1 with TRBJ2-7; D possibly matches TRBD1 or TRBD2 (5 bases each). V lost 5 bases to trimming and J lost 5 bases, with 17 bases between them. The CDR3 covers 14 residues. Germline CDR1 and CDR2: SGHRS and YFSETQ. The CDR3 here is CASSLTGTFDEQYF. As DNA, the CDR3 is TGCGCCAGCAGTTTGACCGGGACCTTTGACGAGCAGTACTTC.

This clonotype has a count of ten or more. CDR3 nucleotide sequence: TGTGCCAGCAGTATAGGTGGAGGATCCTACGAGCAGTACTTC. This encodes CASSIGGGSYEQYF. The chain is built from TRBV6-2 or TRBV6-3 and TRBJ2-7, with D possibly being TRBD2 (5 bases). This CDR3 comprises 14 residues. Germline values: CDR1 MNHEY, CDR2 SVGEGT. Deletions cut 5 bases from V and 1 base from J, with 12 bases between.

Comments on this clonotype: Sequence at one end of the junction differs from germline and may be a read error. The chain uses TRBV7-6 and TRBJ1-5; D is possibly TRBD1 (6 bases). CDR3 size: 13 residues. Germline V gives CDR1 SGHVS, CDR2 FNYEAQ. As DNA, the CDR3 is TGTGCCAGCAGCTTAGCACCGGGACACCCGATGTATTTT. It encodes CASSLAPGHPMYF.

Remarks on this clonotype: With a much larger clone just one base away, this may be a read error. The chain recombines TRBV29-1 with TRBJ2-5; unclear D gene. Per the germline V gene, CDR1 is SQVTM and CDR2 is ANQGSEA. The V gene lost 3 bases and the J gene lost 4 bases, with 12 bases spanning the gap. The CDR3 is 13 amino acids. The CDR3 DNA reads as TGCAGCGTTGATCTAGTGGGGATAGAGACCCAGTACTTC. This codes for CSVDLVGIETQYF.